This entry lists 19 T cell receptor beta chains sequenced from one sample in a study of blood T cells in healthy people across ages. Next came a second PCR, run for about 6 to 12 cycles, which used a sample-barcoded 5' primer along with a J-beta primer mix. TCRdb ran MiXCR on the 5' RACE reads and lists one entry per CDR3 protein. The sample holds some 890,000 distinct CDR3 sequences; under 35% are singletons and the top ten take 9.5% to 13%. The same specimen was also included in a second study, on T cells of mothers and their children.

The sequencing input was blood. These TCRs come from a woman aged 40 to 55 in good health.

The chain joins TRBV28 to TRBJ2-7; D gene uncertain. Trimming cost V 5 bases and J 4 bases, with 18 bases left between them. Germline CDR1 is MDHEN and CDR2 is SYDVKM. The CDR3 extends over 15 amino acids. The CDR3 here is CASSLAGPQGYEQYF. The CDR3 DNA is TGTGCCAGCAGTCTGGCCGGGCCCCAAGGATACGAGCAGTACTTC. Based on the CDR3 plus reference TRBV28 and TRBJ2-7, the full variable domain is DVKVTQSSRYLVKRTGEKVFLECVQDMDHENMFWYRQDPGLGLRLIYFSYDVKMKEKGDIPEGYSVSREKKERFSLILESASTNQTSMYLCASSLAGPQGYEQYFGPGTRLTVT.

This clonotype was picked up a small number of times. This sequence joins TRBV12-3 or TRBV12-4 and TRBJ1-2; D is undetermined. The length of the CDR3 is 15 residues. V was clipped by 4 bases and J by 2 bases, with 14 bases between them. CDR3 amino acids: CASSSHTRSNYGYTF. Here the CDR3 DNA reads TGTGCCAGCAGTTCCCACACGAGATCCAACTATGGCTACACCTTC.

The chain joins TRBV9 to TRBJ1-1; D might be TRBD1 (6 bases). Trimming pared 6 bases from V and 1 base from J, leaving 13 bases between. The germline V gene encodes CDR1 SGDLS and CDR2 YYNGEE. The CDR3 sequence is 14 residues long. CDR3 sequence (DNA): TGTGCCAGCACGCAGGGGACCCCGAACACTGAAGCTTTCTTT. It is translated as CASTQGTPNTEAFF.

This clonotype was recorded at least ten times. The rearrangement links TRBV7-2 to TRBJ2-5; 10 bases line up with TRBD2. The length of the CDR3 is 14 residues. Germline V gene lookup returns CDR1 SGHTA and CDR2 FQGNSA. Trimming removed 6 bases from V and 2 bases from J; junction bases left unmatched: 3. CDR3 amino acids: CASSLAGVQETQYF. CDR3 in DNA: TGTGCCAGCAGTCTAGCGGGGGTACAAGAGACCCAGTACTTC.

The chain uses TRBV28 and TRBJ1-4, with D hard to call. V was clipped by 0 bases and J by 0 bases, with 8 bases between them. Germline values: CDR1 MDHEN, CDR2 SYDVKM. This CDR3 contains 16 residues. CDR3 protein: CASSLWQVSTNEKLFF. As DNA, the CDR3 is TGTGCCAGCAGTTTATGGCAGGTCTCAACTAATGAAAAACTGTTTTTT. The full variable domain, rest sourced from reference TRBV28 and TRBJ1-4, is DVKVTQSSRYLVKRTGEKVFLECVQDMDHENMFWYRQDPGLGLRLIYFSYDVKMKEKGDIPEGYSVSREKKERFSLILESASTNQTSMYLCASSLWQVSTNEKLFFGSGTQLSVL.

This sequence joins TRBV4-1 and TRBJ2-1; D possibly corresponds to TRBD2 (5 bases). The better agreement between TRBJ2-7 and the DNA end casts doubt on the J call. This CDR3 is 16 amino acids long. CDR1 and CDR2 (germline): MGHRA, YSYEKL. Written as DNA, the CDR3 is TGCGCCAGCAGCCAAGAGCGGGTCCGCTCCTACAATGAGCAGTACTTC. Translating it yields CASSQERVRSYNEQYF.

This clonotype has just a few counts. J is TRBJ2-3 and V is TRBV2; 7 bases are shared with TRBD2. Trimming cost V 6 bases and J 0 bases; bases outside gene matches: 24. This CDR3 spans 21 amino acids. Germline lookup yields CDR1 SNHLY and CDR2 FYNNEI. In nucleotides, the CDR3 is TGTGCCAGCAGCAAGACACCGCCCCCGAGGCAGCGGGGATGGAGCACAGATACGCAGTATTTT. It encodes CASSKTPPPRQRGWSTDTQYF. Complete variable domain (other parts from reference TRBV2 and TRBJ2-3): EPEVTQTPSHQVTQMGQEVILRCVPISNHLYFYWYRQILGQKVEFLVSFYNNEISEKSEIFDDQFSVERPDGSNFTLKIRSTKLEDSAMYFCASSKTPPPRQRGWSTDTQYFGPGTRLTVL.

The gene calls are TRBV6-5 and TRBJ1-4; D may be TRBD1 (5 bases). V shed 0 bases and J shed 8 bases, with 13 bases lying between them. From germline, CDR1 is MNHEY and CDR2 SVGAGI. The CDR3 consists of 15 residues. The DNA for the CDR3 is TGTGCCAGCAGTTACTCGTACAGGCTGGGGGAAAAACTGTTTTTT. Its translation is CASSYSYRLGEKLFF.

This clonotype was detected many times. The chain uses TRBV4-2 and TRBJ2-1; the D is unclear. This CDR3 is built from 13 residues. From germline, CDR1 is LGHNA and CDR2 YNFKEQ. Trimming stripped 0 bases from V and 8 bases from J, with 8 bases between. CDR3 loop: CASSQDLTDEQFF. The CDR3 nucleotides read TGTGCCAGCAGCCAAGATCTGACGGATGAGCAGTTCTTC.

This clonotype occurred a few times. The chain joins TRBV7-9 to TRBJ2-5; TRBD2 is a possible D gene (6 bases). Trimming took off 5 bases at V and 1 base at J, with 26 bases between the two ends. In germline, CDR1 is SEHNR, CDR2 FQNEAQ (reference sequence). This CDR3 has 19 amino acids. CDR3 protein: CASSASYTDLGGFQETQYF. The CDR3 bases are TGTGCCAGCAGCGCCTCGTATACGGACTTGGGGGGATTCCAAGAGACCCAGTACTTC. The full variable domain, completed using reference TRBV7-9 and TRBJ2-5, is DTGVSQNPRHKITKRGQNVTFRCDPISEHNRLYWYRQTLGQGPEFLTYFQNEAQLEKSRLLSDRFSAERPKGSFSTLEIQRTEQGDSAMYLCASSASYTDLGGFQETQYFGPGTRLLVL.

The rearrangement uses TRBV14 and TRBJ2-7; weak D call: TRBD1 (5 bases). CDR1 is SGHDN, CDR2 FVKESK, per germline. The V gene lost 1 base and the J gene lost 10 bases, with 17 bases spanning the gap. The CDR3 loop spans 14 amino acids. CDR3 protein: CASSQVGVPFDQYF. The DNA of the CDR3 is TGTGCCAGCAGCCAAGTAGGGGTCCCCTTCGATCAGTACTTC.

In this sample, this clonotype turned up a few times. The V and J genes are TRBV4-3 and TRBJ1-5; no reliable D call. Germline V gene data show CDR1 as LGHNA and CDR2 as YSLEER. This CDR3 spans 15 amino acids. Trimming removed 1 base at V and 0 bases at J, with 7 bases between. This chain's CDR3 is CASSQGWDSNQPQHF. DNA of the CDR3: TGCGCCAGCAGCCAAGGGTGGGATAGCAATCAGCCCCAGCATTTT.

The CDR3 nucleotides read TGTGCCAGCAGCTTCGACCGGGACAAGAGCTCCTACGAGCAGTACTTC. Amino acid sequence: CASSFDRDKSSYEQYF. The V call is TRBV7-6, the J call TRBJ2-7, with a tentative D call TRBD1 (6 bases). This CDR3 has 16 residues. Germline-derived CDR1 and CDR2 are SGHVS and FNYEAQ. Trimming stripped 3 bases from V and 0 bases from J, with 15 bases between.

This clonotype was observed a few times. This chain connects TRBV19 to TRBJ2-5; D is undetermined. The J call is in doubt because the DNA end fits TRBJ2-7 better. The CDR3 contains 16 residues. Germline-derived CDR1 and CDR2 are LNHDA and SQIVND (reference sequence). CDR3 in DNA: TGTGCCAGTAGTCCCGGTCGTGCCCTCCGCCAAGGCGAGCAGTACTTC. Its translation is CASSPGRALRQGEQYF.

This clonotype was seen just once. CDR3 loop: CASPPRTGANTEAFF. The CDR3 nucleotides read TGTGCCAGCCCGCCCCGGACAGGGGCCAACACTGAAGCTTTCTTT. The rearrangement uses TRBV28 and TRBJ1-1; 9 positions agree with TRBD1. CDR3 length equals 15 residues. With V trimmed by 8 bases and J by 2 bases, 9 bases remained unmatched. Germline CDR1 reads MDHEN; CDR2 reads SYDVKM.

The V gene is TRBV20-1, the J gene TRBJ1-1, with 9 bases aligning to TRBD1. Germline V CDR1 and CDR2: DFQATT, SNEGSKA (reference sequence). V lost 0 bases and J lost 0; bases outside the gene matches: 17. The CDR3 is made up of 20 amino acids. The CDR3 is CSARDRGGHRGLRMNTEAFF. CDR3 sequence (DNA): TGCAGTGCTAGAGATCGGGGGGGGCACAGGGGGCTTCGAATGAACACTGAAGCTTTCTTT.

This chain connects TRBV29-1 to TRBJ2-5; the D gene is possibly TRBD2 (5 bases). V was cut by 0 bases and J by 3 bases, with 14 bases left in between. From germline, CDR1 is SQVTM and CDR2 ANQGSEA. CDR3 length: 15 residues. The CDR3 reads CSVEDLFKREETQYF. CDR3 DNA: TGCAGCGTTGAAGATCTATTTAAGAGGGAAGAGACCCAGTACTTC.

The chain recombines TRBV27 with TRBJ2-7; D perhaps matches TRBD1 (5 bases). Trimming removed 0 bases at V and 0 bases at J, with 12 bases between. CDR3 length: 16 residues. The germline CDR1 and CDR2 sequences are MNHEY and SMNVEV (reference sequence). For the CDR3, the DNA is TGTGCCAGCAGTTTATCCCTCTACAGGAGCTCCTACGAGCAGTACTTC. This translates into CASSLSLYRSSYEQYF.

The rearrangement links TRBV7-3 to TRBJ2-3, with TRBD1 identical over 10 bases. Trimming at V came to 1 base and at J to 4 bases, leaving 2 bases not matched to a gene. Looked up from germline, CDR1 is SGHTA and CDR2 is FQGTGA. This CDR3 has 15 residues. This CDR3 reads CASSLIGQGADTQYF. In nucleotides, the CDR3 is TGTGCCAGCAGCTTAATAGGACAGGGGGCAGATACGCAGTATTTT.